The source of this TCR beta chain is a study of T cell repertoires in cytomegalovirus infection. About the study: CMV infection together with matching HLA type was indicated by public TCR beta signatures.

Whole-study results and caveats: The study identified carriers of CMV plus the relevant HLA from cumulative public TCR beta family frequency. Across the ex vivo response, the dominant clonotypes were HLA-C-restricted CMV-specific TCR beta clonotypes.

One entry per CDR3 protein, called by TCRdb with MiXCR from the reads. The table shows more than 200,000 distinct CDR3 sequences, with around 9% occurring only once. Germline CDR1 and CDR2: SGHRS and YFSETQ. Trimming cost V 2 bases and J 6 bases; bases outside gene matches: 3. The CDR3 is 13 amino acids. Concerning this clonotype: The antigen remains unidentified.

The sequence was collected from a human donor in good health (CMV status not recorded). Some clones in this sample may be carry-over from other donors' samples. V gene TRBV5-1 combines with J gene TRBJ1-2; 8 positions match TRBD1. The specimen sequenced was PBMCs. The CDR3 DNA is TGCGCCAGCAGCTTCGGGACAGGCGATGGCTACACCTTC. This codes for CASSFGTGDGYTF. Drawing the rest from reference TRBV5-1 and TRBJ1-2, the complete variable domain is KAGVTQTPRYLIKTRGQQVTLSCSPISGHRSVSWYQQTPGQGLQFLFEYFSETQRNKGNFPGRFSGRQFSNSRSEMNVSTLELGDSALYLCASSFGTGDGYTFGSGTRLTVV.